This T cell receptor beta chain is drawn from a study of blood T cell repertoires in COVID-19. Clones were read by immunoSEQ multiplex PCR, and TCRdb kept only the in-frame ones, dropping some. The sample shows roughly 33,000 clones, over 80% of them seen only once. With V trimmed by 8 bases and J by 0 bases, 1 base remained unmatched. The CDR3 has 13 residues. From germline, CDR1 is SNHLY and CDR2 FYNNEI. Sequenced input: peripheral blood. The chain links TRBV2 to TRBJ1-3; 7 bases align to TRBD1. The origin of this receptor is a man older than 75 with active COVID-19. CDR3 sequence reads: CASRQGSGNTIYF. The CDR3 DNA reads TGTGCCAGCCGACAGGGCTCTGGAAACACCATATATTTT.